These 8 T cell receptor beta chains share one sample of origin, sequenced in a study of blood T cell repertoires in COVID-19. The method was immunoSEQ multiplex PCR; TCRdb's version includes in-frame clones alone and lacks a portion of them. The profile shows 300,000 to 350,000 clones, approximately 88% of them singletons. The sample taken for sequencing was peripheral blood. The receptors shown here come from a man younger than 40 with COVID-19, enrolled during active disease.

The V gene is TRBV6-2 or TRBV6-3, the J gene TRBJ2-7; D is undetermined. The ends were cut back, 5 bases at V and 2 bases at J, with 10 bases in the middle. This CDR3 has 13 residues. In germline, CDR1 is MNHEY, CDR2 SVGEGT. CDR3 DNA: TGTGCCAGCAGTGAGAACAGAGCCTACGAGCAGTACTTC. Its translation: CASSENRAYEQYF.

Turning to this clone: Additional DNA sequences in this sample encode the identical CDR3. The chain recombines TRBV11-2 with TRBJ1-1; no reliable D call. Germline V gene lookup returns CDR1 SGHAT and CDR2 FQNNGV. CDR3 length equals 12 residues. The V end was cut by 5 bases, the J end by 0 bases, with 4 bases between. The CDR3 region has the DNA TGTGCCAGCAGCCTATTGAACACTGAAGCTTTCTTT. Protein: CASSLLNTEAFF.

CDR3 sequence: CASSLGTSKYF. The DNA for the CDR3 is TGTGCCAGCAGCCTGGGGACTAGCAAGTACTTC. The chain combines TRBV11-2 with TRBJ2-7; TRBD2 agrees at 9 bases. The CDR3 has 11 residues. Per the germline V gene, CDR1 is SGHAT and CDR2 is FQNNGV. V lost 5 bases, J lost 11 bases, and 4 bases stayed unmatched.

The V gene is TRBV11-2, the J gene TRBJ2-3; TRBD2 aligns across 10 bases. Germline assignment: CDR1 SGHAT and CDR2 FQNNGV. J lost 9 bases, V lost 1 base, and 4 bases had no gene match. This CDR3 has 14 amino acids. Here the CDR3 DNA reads TGTGCCAGCAGCTTAGTAGGGACTAGCGTCACGCAGTATTTT. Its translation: CASSLVGTSVTQYF. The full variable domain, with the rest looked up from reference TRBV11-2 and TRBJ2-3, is EAGVAQSPRYKIIEKRQSVAFWCNPISGHATLYWYQQILGQGPKLLIQFQNNGVVDDSQLPKDRFSAERLKGVDSTLKIQPAKLEDSAVYLCASSLVGTSVTQYFGPGTRLTVL.

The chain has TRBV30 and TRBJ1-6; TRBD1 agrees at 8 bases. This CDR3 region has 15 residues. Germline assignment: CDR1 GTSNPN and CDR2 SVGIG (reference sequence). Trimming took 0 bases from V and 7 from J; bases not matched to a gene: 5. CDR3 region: CAWSVRTGLNSPLHF. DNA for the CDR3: TGTGCCTGGAGTGTACGGACAGGGCTGAATTCACCCCTCCACTTT.

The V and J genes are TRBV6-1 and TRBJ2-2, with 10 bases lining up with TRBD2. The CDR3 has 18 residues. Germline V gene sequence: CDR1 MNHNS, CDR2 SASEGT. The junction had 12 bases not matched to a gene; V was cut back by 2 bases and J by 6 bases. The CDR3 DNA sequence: TGTGCCAGCAGTGAATTGGCTAGCGGGGGTAGATGGGCCGGGGAGCTGTTTTTT. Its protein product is CASSELASGGRWAGELFF.

In nucleotides, the CDR3 is TGTGCCACCAGTGAATTAGCGGGAGGGACAGATACGCAGTATTTT. This translates into CATSELAGGTDTQYF. The J gene is TRBJ2-3, the V gene TRBV24-1; 11 nucleotides match TRBD2. CDR1 is KGHDR and CDR2 is SFDVKD in the germline V gene. The CDR3 totals 15 residues. With V trimmed by 4 bases and J by 3 bases, 2 bases remained unmatched.

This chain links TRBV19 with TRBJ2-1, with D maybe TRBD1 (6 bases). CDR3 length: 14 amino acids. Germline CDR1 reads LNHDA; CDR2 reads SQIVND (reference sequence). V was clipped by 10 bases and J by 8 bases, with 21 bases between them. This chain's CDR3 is CATKWDQGSDEQFF. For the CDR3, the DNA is TGTGCCACCAAATGGGATCAGGGGAGCGATGAGCAGTTCTTC.